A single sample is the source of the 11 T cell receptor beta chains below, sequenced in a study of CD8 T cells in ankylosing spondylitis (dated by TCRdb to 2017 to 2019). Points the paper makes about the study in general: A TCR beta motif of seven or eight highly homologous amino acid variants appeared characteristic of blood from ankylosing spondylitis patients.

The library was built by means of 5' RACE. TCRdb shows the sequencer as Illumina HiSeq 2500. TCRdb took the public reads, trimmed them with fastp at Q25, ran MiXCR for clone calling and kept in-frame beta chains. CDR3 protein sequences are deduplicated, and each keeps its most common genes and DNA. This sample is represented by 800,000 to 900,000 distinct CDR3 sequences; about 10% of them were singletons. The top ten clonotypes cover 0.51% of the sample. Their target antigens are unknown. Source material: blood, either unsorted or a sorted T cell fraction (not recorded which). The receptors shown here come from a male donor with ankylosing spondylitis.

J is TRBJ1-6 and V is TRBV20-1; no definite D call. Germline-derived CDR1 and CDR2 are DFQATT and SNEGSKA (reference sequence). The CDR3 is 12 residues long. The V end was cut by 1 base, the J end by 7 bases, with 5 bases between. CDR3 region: CSARVLNSPLHF. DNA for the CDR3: TGCAGTGCTAGAGTGCTGAATTCACCCCTCCACTTT.

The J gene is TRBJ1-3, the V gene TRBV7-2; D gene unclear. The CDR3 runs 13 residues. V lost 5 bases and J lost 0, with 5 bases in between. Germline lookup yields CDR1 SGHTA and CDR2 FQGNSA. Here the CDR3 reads CASSAVSGNTIYF. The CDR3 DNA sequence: TGTGCCAGCAGCGCAGTCTCTGGAAACACCATATATTTT.

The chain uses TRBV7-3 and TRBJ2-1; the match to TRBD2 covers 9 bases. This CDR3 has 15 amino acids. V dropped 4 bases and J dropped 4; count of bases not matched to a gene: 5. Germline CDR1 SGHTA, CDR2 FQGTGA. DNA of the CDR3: TGTGCCAGCAGCTCAGATAGCGGGGGTTACAATGAGCAGTTCTTC. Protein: CASSSDSGGYNEQFF.

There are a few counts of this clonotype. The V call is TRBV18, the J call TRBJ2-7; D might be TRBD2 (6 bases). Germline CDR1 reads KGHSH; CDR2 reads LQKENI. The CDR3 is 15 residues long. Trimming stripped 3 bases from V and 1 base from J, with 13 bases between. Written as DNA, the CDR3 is TGTGCCAGCTCACCTGGCGGGGTCCCTTCCTACGAGCAGTACTTC. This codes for CASSPGGVPSYEQYF.

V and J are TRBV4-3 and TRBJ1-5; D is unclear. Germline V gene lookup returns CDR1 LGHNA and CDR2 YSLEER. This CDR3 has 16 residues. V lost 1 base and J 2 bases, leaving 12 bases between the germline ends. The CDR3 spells CASSQGSPGGNQPQHF. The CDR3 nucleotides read TGCGCCAGCAGCCAAGGGAGCCCAGGAGGCAATCAGCCCCAGCATTTT.

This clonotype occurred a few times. The CDR3 DNA reads as TGCGCCAGCAGCCCACAAGGCCCTAATGAAAAACTGTTTTTT. As protein: CASSPQGPNEKLFF. The genes are TRBV5-1 and TRBJ1-4; no reliable D call. The V end was cut by 4 bases, the J end by 3 bases, with 10 bases between. The germline CDR1 and CDR2 sequences are SGHRS and YFSETQ. This CDR3 has 14 residues.

CDR3 sequence reads: CASSYRLSITDTQYF. CDR3 nucleotide sequence: TGTGCCAGCAGCTACCGGCTATCCATCACAGATACGCAGTATTTT. The rearrangement links TRBV9 to TRBJ2-3; D is uncertain. Per germline, CDR1 SGDLS and CDR2 YYNGEE. Trimming took off 4 bases at V and 2 bases at J, with 14 bases between the two ends. This CDR3 region has 15 residues.

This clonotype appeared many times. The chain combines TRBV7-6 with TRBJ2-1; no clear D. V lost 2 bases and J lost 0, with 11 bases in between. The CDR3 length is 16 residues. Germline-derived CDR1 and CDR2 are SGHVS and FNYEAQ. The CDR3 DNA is TGTGCCAGCAGCTTACGGTGGCGCAGCTCCTACAATGAGCAGTTCTTC. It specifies CASSLRWRSSYNEQFF.

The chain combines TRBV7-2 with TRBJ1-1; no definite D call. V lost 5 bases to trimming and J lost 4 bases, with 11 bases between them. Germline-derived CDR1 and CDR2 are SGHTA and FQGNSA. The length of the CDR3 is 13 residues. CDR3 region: CASSRERFTEAFF. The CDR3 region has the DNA TGTGCCAGCAGCCGGGAGAGGTTCACTGAAGCTTTCTTT. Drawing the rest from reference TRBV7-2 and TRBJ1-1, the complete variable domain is GAGVSQSPSNKVTEKGKDVELRCDPISGHTALYWYRQSLGQGLEFLIYFQGNSAPDKSGLPSDRFSAERTGGSVSTLTIQRTQQEDSAVYLCASSRERFTEAFFGQGTRLTVV.

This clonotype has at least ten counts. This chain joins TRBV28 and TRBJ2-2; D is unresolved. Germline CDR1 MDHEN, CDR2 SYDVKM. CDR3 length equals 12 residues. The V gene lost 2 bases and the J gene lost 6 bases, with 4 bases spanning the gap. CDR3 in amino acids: CASSLPAGELFF. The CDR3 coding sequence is TGTGCCAGCAGTTTACCGGCCGGGGAGCTGTTTTTT. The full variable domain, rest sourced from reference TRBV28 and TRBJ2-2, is DVKVTQSSRYLVKRTGEKVFLECVQDMDHENMFWYRQDPGLGLRLIYFSYDVKMKEKGDIPEGYSVSREKKERFSLILESASTNQTSMYLCASSLPAGELFFGEGSRLTVL.

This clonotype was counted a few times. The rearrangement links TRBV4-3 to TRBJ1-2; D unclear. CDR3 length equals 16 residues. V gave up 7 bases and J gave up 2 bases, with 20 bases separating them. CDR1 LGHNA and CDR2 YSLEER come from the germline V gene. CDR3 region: CASTPSEGRLNYGYTF. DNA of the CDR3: TGCGCCAGCACGCCCTCCGAAGGACGGCTAAACTATGGCTACACCTTC.